Sequencing of this TCR beta chain was carried out in a study of spatial heterogeneity in lung cancer. The CDR3 loop spans 15 amino acids. Germline CDR1 and CDR2: MNHEY and SVGAGI. V lost 3 bases and J lost 2; bases outside the gene matches: 7. TCRdb re-called the 5' RACE reads with MiXCR, one entry per CDR3 protein. The sample records tens of thousands of distinct CDR3 sequences, around 13% being singletons. The time point was: sample taken at primary tumor resection. Extraction of whole RNA from tumor, nontumor lung or frozen PBMC preceded unsorted sequencing. This chain joins TRBV6-5 and TRBJ2-7, with TRBD1 matching over 7 bases. This TCR came from a male donor with early-stage non-small cell lung cancer. Source: PBMCs, taken at surgery. CDR3 amino acids: CASSYSGTATYEQYF. CDR3 DNA: TGTGCCAGCAGTTATTCCGGGACAGCCACCTACGAGCAGTACTTC.